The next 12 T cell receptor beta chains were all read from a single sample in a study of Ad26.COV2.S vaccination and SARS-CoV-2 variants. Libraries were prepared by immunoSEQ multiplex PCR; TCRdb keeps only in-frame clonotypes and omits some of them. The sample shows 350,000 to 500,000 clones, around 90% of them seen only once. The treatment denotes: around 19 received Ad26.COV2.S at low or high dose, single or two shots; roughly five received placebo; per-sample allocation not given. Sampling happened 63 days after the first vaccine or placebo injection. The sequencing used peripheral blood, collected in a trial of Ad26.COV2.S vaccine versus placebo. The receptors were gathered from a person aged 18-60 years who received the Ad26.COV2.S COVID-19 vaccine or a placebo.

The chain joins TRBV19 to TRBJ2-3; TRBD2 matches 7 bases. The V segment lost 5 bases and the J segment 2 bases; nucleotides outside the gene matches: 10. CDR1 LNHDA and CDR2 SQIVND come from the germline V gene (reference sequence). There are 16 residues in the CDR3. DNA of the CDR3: TGTGCCAGTAGTGACCCCGGGACTAACCCCACAGATACGCAGTATTTT. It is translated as CASSDPGTNPTDTQYF.

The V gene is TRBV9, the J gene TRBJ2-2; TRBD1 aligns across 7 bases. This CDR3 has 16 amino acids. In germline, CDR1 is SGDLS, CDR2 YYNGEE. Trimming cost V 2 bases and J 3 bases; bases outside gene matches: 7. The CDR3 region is CASSVLGTAYTGELFF. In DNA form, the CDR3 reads TGTGCCAGCAGCGTGCTTGGGACAGCCTACACCGGGGAGCTGTTTTTT.

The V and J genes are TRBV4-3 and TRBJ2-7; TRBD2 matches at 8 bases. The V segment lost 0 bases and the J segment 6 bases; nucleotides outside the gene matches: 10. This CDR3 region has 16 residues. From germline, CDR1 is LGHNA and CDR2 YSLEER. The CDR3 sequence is CASSQDRVAGTGEQYF. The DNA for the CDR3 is TGCGCCAGCAGCCAAGATAGAGTAGCGGGAACCGGCGAGCAGTACTTC.

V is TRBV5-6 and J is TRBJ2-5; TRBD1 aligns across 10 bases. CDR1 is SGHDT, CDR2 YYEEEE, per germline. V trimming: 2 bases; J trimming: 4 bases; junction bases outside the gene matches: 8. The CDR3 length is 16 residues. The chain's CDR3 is CASSLPGQGSGETQYF. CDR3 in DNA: TGTGCCAGCAGCTTACCGGGACAGGGGTCTGGAGAGACCCAGTACTTC.

The DNA for the CDR3 is TGCGCCAGCAGCCAAGATCCGAGGGATAGCTCCTATAATTCACCCCTCCACTTT. Translated, it gives CASSQDPRDSSYNSPLHF. The V and J genes are TRBV4-1 and TRBJ1-6; the D is unclear. Trimming removed 0 bases from V and 0 bases from J, with 12 bases in between. The CDR3 has 18 residues. Per germline, CDR1 MGHRA and CDR2 YSYEKL.

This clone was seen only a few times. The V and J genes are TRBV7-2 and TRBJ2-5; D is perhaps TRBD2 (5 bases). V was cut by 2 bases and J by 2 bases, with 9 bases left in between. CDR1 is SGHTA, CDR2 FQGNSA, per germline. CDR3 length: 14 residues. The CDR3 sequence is CASSLTGGQETQYF. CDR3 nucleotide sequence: TGTGCCAGCAGCTTAACCGGCGGGCAAGAGACCCAGTACTTC.

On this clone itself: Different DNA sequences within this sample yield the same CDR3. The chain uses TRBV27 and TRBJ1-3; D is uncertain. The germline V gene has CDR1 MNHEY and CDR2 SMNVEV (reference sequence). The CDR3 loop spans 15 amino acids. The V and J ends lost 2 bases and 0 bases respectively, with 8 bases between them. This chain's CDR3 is CASSLTYTSGNTIYF. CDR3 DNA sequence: TGTGCCAGCAGTTTAACTTATACCTCTGGAAACACCATATATTTT.

The CDR3: CATSRDLDREDYGYTF. The CDR3, as DNA: TGTGCCACCAGCAGAGATCTGGACAGGGAAGACTATGGCTACACCTTC. The V call is TRBV15, the J call TRBJ1-2; 8 bases are a match to TRBD1. The length of the CDR3 is 16 residues. Germline V gene data show CDR1 as LNHNV and CDR2 as YYDKDF (reference sequence). The trim removed 0 bases at V and 3 bases at J, leaving 6 bases unmatched.

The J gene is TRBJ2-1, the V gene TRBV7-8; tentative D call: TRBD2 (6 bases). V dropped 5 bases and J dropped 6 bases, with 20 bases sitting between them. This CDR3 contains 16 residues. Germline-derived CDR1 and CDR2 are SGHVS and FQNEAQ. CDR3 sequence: CASSPRGTPMGNEQFF. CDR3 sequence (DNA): TGTGCCAGCAGCCCCCGCGGGACTCCCATGGGCAATGAGCAGTTCTTC.

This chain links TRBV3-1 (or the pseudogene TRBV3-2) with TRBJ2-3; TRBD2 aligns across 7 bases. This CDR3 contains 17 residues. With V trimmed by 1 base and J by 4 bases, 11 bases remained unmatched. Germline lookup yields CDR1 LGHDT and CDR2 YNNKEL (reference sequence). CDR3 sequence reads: CASSQAPRGRYADTQYF. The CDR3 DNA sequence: TGTGCCAGCAGCCAAGCGCCCCGCGGGAGATACGCAGATACGCAGTATTTT.

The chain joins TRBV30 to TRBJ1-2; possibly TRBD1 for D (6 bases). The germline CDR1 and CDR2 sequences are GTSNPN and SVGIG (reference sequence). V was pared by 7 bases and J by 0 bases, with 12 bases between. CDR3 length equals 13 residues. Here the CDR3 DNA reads TGTGCCTCCTCGACAGGAGCTAACTATGGCTACACCTTC. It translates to CASSTGANYGYTF. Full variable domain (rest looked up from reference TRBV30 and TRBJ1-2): SQTIHQWPATLVQPVGSPLSLECTVEGTSNPNLYWYRQAAGRGLQLLFYSVGIGQISSEVPQNLSASRPQDRQFILSSKKLLLSDSGFYLCASSTGANYGYTFGSGTRLTVV.

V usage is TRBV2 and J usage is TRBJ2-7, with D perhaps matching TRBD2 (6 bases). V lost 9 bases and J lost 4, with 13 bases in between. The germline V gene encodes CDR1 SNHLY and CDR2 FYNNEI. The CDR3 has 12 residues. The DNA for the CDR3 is TGTGCCAGTGGGGGACGGGGGTACGAGCAGTACTTC. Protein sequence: CASGGRGYEQYF.